This T cell receptor (beta chain) comes out of a study of CD8 T cells in ankylosing spondylitis. Study results and limitations: Eight highly homologous variants made up a TCR beta motif, and this motif appeared characteristic of ankylosing spondylitis blood.

In regard to this clonotype: Its matching antigen is unknown.

There are 13 residues in the CDR3. Trimming cost V 7 bases and J 3 bases, with 13 bases left between them. The germline V gene encodes CDR1 SQVTM and CDR2 ANQGSEA. TCRdb re-called the 5' RACE reads with MiXCR, one entry per CDR3 protein. Of some 840,000 distinct CDR3 sequences listed, approximately 12% were seen once; the top ten hold 0.45% to 0.6%. This TCR came from a male donor with ankylosing spondylitis. The chain recombines TRBV29-1 with TRBJ2-4; D is possibly TRBD1 (6 bases). Material for sequencing was blood, either unsorted or a sorted T cell fraction (not recorded which). The CDR3, as DNA: TGCAGCGCCGAGGGGGTGGGCAAAAACATTCAGTACTTC. It is translated as CSAEGVGKNIQYF.